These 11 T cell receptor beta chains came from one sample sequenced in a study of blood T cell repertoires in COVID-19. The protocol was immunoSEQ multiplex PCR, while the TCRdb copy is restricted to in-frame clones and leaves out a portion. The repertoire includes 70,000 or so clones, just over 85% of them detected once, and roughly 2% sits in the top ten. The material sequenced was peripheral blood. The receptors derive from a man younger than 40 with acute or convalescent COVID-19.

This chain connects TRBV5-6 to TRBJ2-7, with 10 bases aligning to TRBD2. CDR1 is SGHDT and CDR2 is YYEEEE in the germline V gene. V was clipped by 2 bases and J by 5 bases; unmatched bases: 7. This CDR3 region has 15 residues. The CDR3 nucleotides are TGTGCCAGCAGCTTAACCTCTAGCGGGGGCCACGAGCAGTACGTC. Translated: CASSLTSSGGHEQYV.

The DNA of the CDR3 is TGCGCCAGCAGTCTCAGGCCAGGGGGAGGCCCAGATACGCAGTATTTT. It encodes CASSLRPGGGPDTQYF. V usage is TRBV10-2 and J usage is TRBJ2-3; D may be TRBD1 (7 bases). V gave up 5 bases and J gave up 4 bases, with 19 bases separating them. From germline, CDR1 is WSHSY and CDR2 SAAADI. The CDR3 covers 16 residues.

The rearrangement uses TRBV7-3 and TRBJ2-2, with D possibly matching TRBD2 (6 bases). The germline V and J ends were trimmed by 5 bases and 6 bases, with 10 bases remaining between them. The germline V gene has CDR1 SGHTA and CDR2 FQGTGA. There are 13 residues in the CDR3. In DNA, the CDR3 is TGTGCCAGCAGCCCGACGGGGGCCGGGGAGCTGTTTTTT. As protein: CASSPTGAGELFF.

The CDR3 bases are TGCGCCAGCAGCTTCCAGGGCCCGAACACCGGGGAGCTGTTTTTT. Its translation: CASSFQGPNTGELFF. V and J are TRBV5-1 and TRBJ2-2; TRBD1 is a possible D gene (5 bases). Germline V gene lookup returns CDR1 SGHRS and CDR2 YFSETQ. The V gene lost 2 bases and the J gene lost 0 bases, with 8 bases spanning the gap. The CDR3 covers 15 residues.

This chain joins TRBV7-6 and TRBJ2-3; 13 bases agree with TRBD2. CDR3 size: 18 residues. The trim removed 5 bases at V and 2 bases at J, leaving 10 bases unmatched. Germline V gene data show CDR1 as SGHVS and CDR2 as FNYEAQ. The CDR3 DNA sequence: TGTGCCAGCAGCCCCGGGACTAGCGGGGACCTACTCACAGATACGCAGTATTTT. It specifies CASSPGTSGDLLTDTQYF.

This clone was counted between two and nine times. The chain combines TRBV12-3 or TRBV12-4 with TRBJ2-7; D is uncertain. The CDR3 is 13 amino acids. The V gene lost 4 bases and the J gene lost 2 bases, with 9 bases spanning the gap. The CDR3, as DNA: TGTGCCAGCAGTTCTACAGAAACCTACGAGCAGTACTTC. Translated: CASSSTETYEQYF.

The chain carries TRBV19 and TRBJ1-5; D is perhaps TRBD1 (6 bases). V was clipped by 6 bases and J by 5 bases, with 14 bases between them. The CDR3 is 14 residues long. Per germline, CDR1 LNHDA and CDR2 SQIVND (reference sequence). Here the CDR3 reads CASSSGVGDQPQHF. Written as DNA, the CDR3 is TGTGCCAGTAGCTCAGGGGTAGGGGATCAGCCCCAGCATTTT.

CDR3 region: CASSHDRQGRRFF. CDR3 DNA sequence: TGTGCCAGCAGCCACGACAGACAGGGCAGAAGGTTCTTC. This chain connects TRBV3-1 (or the pseudogene TRBV3-2) to TRBJ2-1, with TRBD1 identical over 7 bases. Losses at the gene ends were 3 bases for V and 15 bases for J; bases not matched to a gene: 11. The V gene's germline CDR1 is LGHDT and CDR2 YNNKEL (reference sequence). CDR3 length equals 13 residues.

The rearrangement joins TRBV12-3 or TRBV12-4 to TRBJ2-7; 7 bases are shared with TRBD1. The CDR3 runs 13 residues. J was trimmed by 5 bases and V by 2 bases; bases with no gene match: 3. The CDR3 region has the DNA TGTGCCAGCAGTTTATCAGGGGGTGACGAGCAGTACTTC. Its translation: CASSLSGGDEQYF.

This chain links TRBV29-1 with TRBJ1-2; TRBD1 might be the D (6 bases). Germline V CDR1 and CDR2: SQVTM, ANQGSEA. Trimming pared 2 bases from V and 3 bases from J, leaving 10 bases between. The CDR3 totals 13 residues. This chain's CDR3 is CSVERGADYGYTF. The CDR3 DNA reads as TGCAGCGTTGAACGGGGGGCAGACTATGGCTACACCTTC. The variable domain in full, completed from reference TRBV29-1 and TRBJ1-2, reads SAVISQKPSRDICQRGTSLTIQCQVDSQVTMMFWYRQQPGQSLTLIATANQGSEATYESGFVIDKFPISRPNLTFSTLTVSNMSPEDSSIYLCSVERGADYGYTFGSGTRLTVV.

Here the CDR3 DNA reads TGTGCCAGCAGCTTGACTACGGGACAGGGGGCTGGAGCTTTCTTT. Protein product: CASSLTTGQGAGAFF. The rearrangement links TRBV5-6 to TRBJ1-1, with 12 bases lining up with TRBD1. J lost 10 bases, V lost 1 base, and 8 bases had no gene match. The CDR3 length is 15 residues. The germline V gene encodes CDR1 SGHDT and CDR2 YYEEEE.